This record covers a single TCR beta chain. Sequencing was performed with immunoSEQ multiplex PCR; in TCRdb, only in-frame clones are kept and a portion is missing. The table shows 40,000 to 55,000 clones, with 65% to 80% occurring only once. The data stem from a study of T cell clones after liver transplantation. About the study: Samples came pre-transplant, pre-randomization before withdrawal, and post-randomization after withdrawal ended.

The sequence was collected from a human patient who received a liver transplant. Some T cells may be supplied by the graft donor. This specimen consisted of CD4+ T cells from blood, obtained roughly 56 months after liver transplant.

In nucleotides, the CDR3 is TGTGCCAGCAGTTTCGCGGCCTTCTCTGGGGCCAACGTCCTGACTTTC. Protein: CASSFAAFSGANVLTF. The J gene is TRBJ2-6, the V gene TRBV27, with D unresolved. This CDR3 has 16 amino acids. The V gene's germline CDR1 is MNHEY and CDR2 SMNVEV (reference sequence). With 3 bases removed from V and 0 bases from J, the gap between germline ends came to 9 bases.